The 28 T cell receptor beta chains in this list originate from one sample, sequenced in a study of post-analysis software for immune sequencing data. Every TCR beta cDNA library bore unique molecular identifiers. MiXCR, run by TCRdb on the PCR reads, gives a single entry per CDR3 protein. The table includes 450,000 or so distinct CDR3 sequences, around 40% detected once. Study results and caveats: Patients showed TRBV5-6, TRBV5-1 and TRBV20-1 among four to six TRBV segments more frequent than in controls.

Antigens for these TCRs are unknown. The sample was blood. These receptors came from a girl between 5 and 17 years old with multiple sclerosis.

J is TRBJ2-1 and V is TRBV20-1; TRBD2 matches at 10 bases. CDR3 length equals 15 residues. Looked up from germline, CDR1 is DFQATT and CDR2 is SNEGSKA (reference sequence). J was trimmed by 8 bases and V by 3 bases; bases with no gene match: 10. CDR3 coding DNA: TGCAGTGCTAGGACCCCTAGCGGGAGTTCAGATGAGCAGTTCTTC. This codes for CSARTPSGSSDEQFF.

The chain joins TRBV12-3 or TRBV12-4 to TRBJ1-5; D is unresolved. V was cut by 5 bases and J by 5 bases, with 7 bases left in between. This CDR3 is 12 amino acids long. In DNA, the CDR3 is TGTGCCAGCAGTACAGATTATCAGCCCCAGCATTTT. This sequence encodes CASSTDYQPQHF.

This clonotype was recorded a few times. The rearrangement joins TRBV9 to TRBJ2-1; D is perhaps TRBD2 (6 bases). Between the trimmed V and J ends, which lost 8 bases and 4 bases, there was a span of 13 bases. Per germline, CDR1 SGDLS and CDR2 YYNGEE. The CDR3 extends over 13 amino acids. The CDR3 protein is CASGGSGYNEQFF. The DNA of the CDR3 is TGTGCCAGTGGGGGTAGCGGTTACAATGAGCAGTTCTTC. The whole variable domain, filled in from reference TRBV9 and TRBJ2-1, reads DSGVTQTPKHLITATGQRVTLRCSPRSGDLSVYWYQQSLDQGLQFLIQYYNGEERAKGNILERFSAQQFPDLHSELNLSSLELGDSALYFCASGGSGYNEQFFGPGTRLTVL.

This clonotype was seen a single time. The rearrangement joins TRBV6-5 to TRBJ1-5, with a tentative D call TRBD1 (5 bases). This CDR3 contains 15 residues. Per germline, CDR1 MNHEY and CDR2 SVGAGI. V was trimmed by 0 bases and J by 2 bases, leaving 8 bases between them. Written as DNA, the CDR3 is TGTGCCAGCAGTTACTCTCAGGGTCGCAATCAGCCCCAGCATTTT. It encodes CASSYSQGRNQPQHF.

This rearrangement joins TRBV6-5 to TRBJ2-5; TRBD2 matches at 11 bases. TRBJ2-7 explains the end of the DNA better; the J call may be wrong. The CDR3 sequence is 18 residues long. Germline loops: CDR1 MNHEY, CDR2 SVGAGI. The CDR3 loop is CASSYKGLAGGYQYEQYF. The CDR3 DNA reads as TGTGCCAGCAGTTACAAGGGCCTAGCGGGAGGATACCAGTACGAGCAGTACTTC.

The rearrangement joins TRBV28 to TRBJ2-7, with no clear D. The CDR3 totals 14 residues. Per germline, CDR1 MDHEN and CDR2 SYDVKM. Trimming removed 2 bases from V and 2 bases from J, with 10 bases in between. This CDR3 is CASSLRLRPYEQYF. The CDR3 region has the DNA TGTGCCAGCAGTTTAAGGCTGCGACCCTACGAGCAGTACTTC.

The chain recombines TRBV27 with TRBJ2-5; 8 nucleotides align to TRBD2. With 6 bases clipped from V and 11 bases from J, the junction kept 23 bases outside the gene matches. CDR1 is MNHEY, CDR2 SMNVEV, per germline (reference sequence). The CDR3 contains 17 residues. The CDR3 DNA is TGTGCCAGCAGCCCCGTAATCCGAGCGGGGGTCGCGAGGGAGCAGTACTTC. Amino acid sequence: CASSPVIRAGVAREQYF.

The chain employs TRBV5-5 and TRBJ1-5; possible D gene TRBD1, 5 bases. The germline gives CDR1 SGHKS, CDR2 YYEKEE (reference sequence). The CDR3 spans 14 residues. V lost 3 bases and J lost 10, with 17 bases in between. CDR3: CASSWDLMTGPQHF. DNA of the CDR3: TGTGCCAGCAGCTGGGACCTAATGACGGGCCCCCAGCATTTT.

This clonotype was seen a handful of times. The rearrangement links TRBV7-9 to TRBJ2-1, with no clear D. Germline V gene sequence: CDR1 SEHNR, CDR2 FQNEAQ (reference sequence). CDR3 size: 16 residues. The V and J ends lost 7 bases and 5 bases respectively, with 21 bases between them. In nucleotides, the CDR3 is TGTGCCAGCACCCCCTCCCTGGGCGTCATCAACAATGAGCAGTTCTTC. This sequence encodes CASTPSLGVINNEQFF.

This chain uses TRBV5-1 with TRBJ1-1, with D possibly being TRBD1 (6 bases). Trimming took off 0 bases at V and 0 bases at J, with 12 bases between the two ends. The CDR3 has 16 residues. CDR1 is SGHRS and CDR2 is YFSETQ in the germline V gene. Here the CDR3 DNA reads TGCGCCAGCAGCTTGGCAATAGACAGGTTGAACACTGAAGCTTTCTTT. This sequence encodes CASSLAIDRLNTEAFF. Full variable domain (outside the CDR3, taken from reference TRBV5-1 and TRBJ1-1): KAGVTQTPRYLIKTRGQQVTLSCSPISGHRSVSWYQQTPGQGLQFLFEYFSETQRNKGNFPGRFSGRQFSNSRSEMNVSTLELGDSALYLCASSLAIDRLNTEAFFGQGTRLTVV.

This sequence joins TRBV6-6 and TRBJ2-4; 8 positions agree with TRBD2. The J call is in doubt because the DNA end fits TRBJ2-7 better. The CDR3 covers 14 residues. Germline CDR1 reads MNHNY; CDR2 reads SVGAGI (reference sequence). The CDR3 loop reads CASGVLGLAGEQYF. In DNA, the CDR3 is TGTGCCAGCGGAGTCCTCGGACTAGCCGGCGAGCAGTACTTC.

The chain is built from TRBV27 and TRBJ1-4; no clear D gene. Germline assignment: CDR1 MNHEY and CDR2 SMNVEV (reference sequence). The CDR3 is made up of 14 amino acids. V lost 3 bases and J lost 6, with 11 bases in between. Here the CDR3 reads CASSFGPPDEKLFF. The CDR3 coding sequence is TGTGCCAGCAGTTTCGGGCCTCCGGATGAAAAACTGTTTTTT.

The V and J genes are TRBV5-5 and TRBJ2-4; TRBD2 aligns across 8 bases. Germline V gives CDR1 SGHKS, CDR2 YYEKEE (reference sequence). The V segment lost 0 bases and the J segment 0 bases; nucleotides outside the gene matches: 8. The CDR3 totals 18 residues. CDR3 in amino acids: CASSLAGLAATAKNIQYF. CDR3 sequence (DNA): TGTGCCAGCAGCTTGGCAGGACTAGCTGCAACAGCCAAAAACATTCAGTACTTC.

This clonotype turned up a few times. V usage is TRBV7-9 and J usage is TRBJ2-1; D is uncertain. The CDR3 is made up of 14 amino acids. The germline V gene encodes CDR1 SEHNR and CDR2 FQNEAQ (reference sequence). Trimming pared 6 bases from V and 4 bases from J, leaving 13 bases between. CDR3: CASSQARTYNEQFF. The CDR3 nucleotides are TGTGCCAGCAGTCAAGCCCGGACGTACAATGAGCAGTTCTTC.

This clonotype was detected only a few times. The chain carries TRBV11-2 and TRBJ1-5; D gene ambiguous. Germline loops: CDR1 SGHAT, CDR2 FQNNGV. The ends were cut back, 0 bases at V and 5 bases at J, with 8 bases in the middle. This CDR3 is 14 amino acids long. The CDR3 spells CASSLDKAYQPQHF. CDR3 in DNA: TGTGCCAGCAGCTTAGATAAGGCCTATCAGCCCCAGCATTTT.

The chain has TRBV27 and TRBJ1-2; tentatively, D is TRBD1 (6 bases). Germline V CDR1 and CDR2: MNHEY, SMNVEV (reference sequence). This CDR3 is 15 amino acids long. The ends were cut back, 3 bases at V and 2 bases at J, with 13 bases in the middle. CDR3 DNA: TGTGCCAGCAGTTTGGGCAGGGGCGCGAACTATGGCTACACCTTC. This gives the protein CASSLGRGANYGYTF.

The chain employs TRBV20-1 and TRBJ2-1; D is undetermined. The CDR3 is 15 amino acids. Germline values: CDR1 DFQATT, CDR2 SNEGSKA (reference sequence). V lost 2 bases, J lost 0 bases, and 11 bases lay in between. CDR3 in amino acids: CSARRKKSSYNEQFF. The CDR3 DNA reads TGCAGTGCTAGAAGAAAAAAGAGCTCCTACAATGAGCAGTTCTTC.

This clonotype came up a few times. The CDR3 sequence: CASSLAPFLAGPSYEQYF. Written as DNA, the CDR3 is TGTGCCAGCAGCTTGGCCCCCTTCCTAGCGGGCCCCTCCTACGAGCAGTACTTC. V and J are TRBV5-4 and TRBJ2-7, with TRBD2 matching 8 bases. CDR1 and CDR2 from the germline V gene are SGHNT and YYREEE (reference sequence). The CDR3 sequence is 18 residues long. The J segment lost 0 bases and the V segment lost 0 bases, leaving 11 bases of the junction unmatched.

This rearrangement joins TRBV5-1 to TRBJ1-2; no definite D call. CDR1 is SGHRS, CDR2 YFSETQ, per germline. The CDR3 spans 13 residues. V gave up 0 bases and J gave up 4 bases, with 7 bases separating them. CDR3 sequence: CASSLGSIYGYTF. CDR3 nucleotide sequence: TGCGCCAGCAGCTTGGGGTCCATCTATGGCTACACCTTC.

The chain is built from TRBV4-2 and TRBJ2-3; 15 bases align to TRBD2. V shed 4 bases, J shed 5 bases, and the junction held 13 bases outside the gene matches. Per the germline V gene, CDR1 is LGHNA and CDR2 is YNFKEQ. The length of the CDR3 is 19 residues. CDR3 in DNA: TGTGCCAGCAGCCTGTGGACTAGCGGGAGGGATATGGGGATAGATACGCAGTATTTT. The encoded protein is CASSLWTSGRDMGIDTQYF.

The chain uses TRBV10-1 and TRBJ2-3; D perhaps matches TRBD2 (6 bases). The CDR3 is 14 amino acids. Germline V lookup: CDR1 WNHNN, CDR2 SYGVQD (reference sequence). Trimming pared 8 bases from V and 3 bases from J, leaving 15 bases between. CDR3 loop: CASGGSAGTDTQYF. The CDR3 region has the DNA TGCGCCAGCGGGGGATCAGCGGGTACAGATACGCAGTATTTT.

The chain joins TRBV20-1 to TRBJ1-1, with D maybe TRBD1 (6 bases). Germline CDR1 is DFQATT and CDR2 is SNEGSKA (reference sequence). The CDR3 consists of 17 residues. Trimming stripped 4 bases from V and 0 bases from J, with 21 bases between. The CDR3 bases are TGCAGTGCTATAAATTTCCGGGACACACACGTGAACACTGAAGCTTTCTTT. This translates into CSAINFRDTHVNTEAFF.

The chain couples TRBV7-2 to TRBJ1-1, with 10 bases fitting TRBD1. V shed 1 base and J 5 bases; nucleotides not matched to a gene: 13. Germline lookup yields CDR1 SGHTA and CDR2 FQGNSA. CDR3 length: 18 residues. The CDR3 sequence: CASSLVGQGRGRGTEAFF. Written as DNA, the CDR3 is TGTGCCAGCAGCTTAGTGGGACAGGGGCGAGGAAGGGGGACTGAAGCTTTCTTT.

The chain joins TRBV11-2 to TRBJ2-5; D tentatively fits TRBD1 or TRBD2 (5 bases each). From germline, CDR1 is SGHAT and CDR2 FQNNGV. The CDR3 is 15 residues long. The V end lost 5 bases, the J end lost 4 bases, and 17 bases lay between the germline ends. CDR3 loop: CASSPRVRGRETQYF. The CDR3 bases are TGTGCCAGCAGCCCCCGAGTTCGGGGCAGAGAGACCCAGTACTTC.

The genes are TRBV7-3 and TRBJ2-2; 8 bases fit TRBD1. V lost 5 bases to trimming and J lost 9 bases; unmatched junction nucleotides: 11. CDR3 size: 15 residues. CDR1 is SGHTA and CDR2 is FQGTGA in the germline V gene. CDR3 DNA: TGTGCCAGCAGCCCCTGGACAGGGAATAACCGGGAGCTGTTTTTT. Encoded protein: CASSPWTGNNRELFF.

This clonotype came up a few times. J is TRBJ2-7 and V is TRBV7-4; possibly TRBD1 or TRBD2 for D (5 bases each). CDR1 and CDR2 (germline): SGHVT, SQSDAQ. The CDR3 sequence is 14 residues long. Trimming pared 4 bases from V and 0 bases from J, leaving 10 bases between. The CDR3 reads CASSSGPLSYEQYF. DNA for the CDR3: TGTGCCAGCAGCTCGGGACCACTCTCCTACGAGCAGTACTTC.

This clonotype was seen a few times. In DNA form, the CDR3 reads TGTGCCAGCAGCTTAGCGCCTACGACCGGGGAGCAGTACTTC. It yields the protein CASSLAPTTGEQYF. V is TRBV11-2 and J is TRBJ2-4, with D possibly matching TRBD2 (5 bases). Germline loops: CDR1 SGHAT, CDR2 FQNNGV. Trimming cost V 1 base and J 13 bases, with 17 bases left between them. The CDR3 runs to 14 residues.

This chain connects TRBV20-1 to TRBJ2-5; TRBD2 aligns across 11 bases. Germline CDR1 is DFQATT and CDR2 is SNEGSKA (reference sequence). The CDR3 length is 18 residues. V lost 3 bases to trimming and J lost 5 bases; unmatched junction nucleotides: 17. Here the CDR3 DNA reads TGCAGTGCTAGCGCGAGACTAGCGGGATCCTTTACCCGGGAGACCCAGTACTTC. Its protein product is CSASARLAGSFTRETQYF.